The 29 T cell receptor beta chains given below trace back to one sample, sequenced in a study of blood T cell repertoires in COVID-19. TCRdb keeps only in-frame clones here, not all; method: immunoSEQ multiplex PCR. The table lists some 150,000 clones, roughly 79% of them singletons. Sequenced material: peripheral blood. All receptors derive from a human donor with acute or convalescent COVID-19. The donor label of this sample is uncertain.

CDR3 residues: CASSRVAGAEQFF. In nucleotides, the CDR3 is TGTGCCAGCTCACGGGTAGCGGGGGCCGAGCAGTTCTTC. V usage is TRBV18 and J usage is TRBJ2-1, with TRBD2 identical over 9 bases. CDR3 size: 13 residues. V gave up 4 bases and J gave up 10 bases; unmatched junction bases: 5. The germline V gene has CDR1 KGHSH and CDR2 LQKENI.

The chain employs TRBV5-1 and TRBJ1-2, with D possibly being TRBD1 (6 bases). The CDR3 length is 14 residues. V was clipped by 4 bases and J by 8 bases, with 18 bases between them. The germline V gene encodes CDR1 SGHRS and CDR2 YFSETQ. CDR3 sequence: CASSLGTNLGGYTF. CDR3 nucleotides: TGCGCCAGCAGCCTCGGGACAAACCTGGGGGGCTACACCTTC.

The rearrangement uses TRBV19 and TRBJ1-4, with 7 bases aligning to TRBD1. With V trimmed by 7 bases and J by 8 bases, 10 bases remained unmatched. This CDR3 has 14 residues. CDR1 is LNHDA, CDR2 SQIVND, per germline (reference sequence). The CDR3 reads CASTSGQLGEKLFF. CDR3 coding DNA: TGTGCCAGTACCTCGGGACAGTTAGGGGAAAAACTGTTTTTT.

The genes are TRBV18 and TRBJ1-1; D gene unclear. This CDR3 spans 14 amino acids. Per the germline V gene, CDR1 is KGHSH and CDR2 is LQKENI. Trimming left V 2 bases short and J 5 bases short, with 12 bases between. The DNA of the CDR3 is TGTGCCAGCTCACCAAGAGGGTCAGGAACTGAAGCTTTCTTT. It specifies CASSPRGSGTEAFF.

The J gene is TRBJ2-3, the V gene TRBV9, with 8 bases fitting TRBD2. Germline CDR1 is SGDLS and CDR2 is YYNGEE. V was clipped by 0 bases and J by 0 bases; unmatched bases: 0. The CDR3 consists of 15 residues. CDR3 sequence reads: CASSVGGGSTDTQYF. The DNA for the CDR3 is TGTGCCAGCAGCGTAGGCGGGGGGAGCACAGATACGCAGTATTTT.

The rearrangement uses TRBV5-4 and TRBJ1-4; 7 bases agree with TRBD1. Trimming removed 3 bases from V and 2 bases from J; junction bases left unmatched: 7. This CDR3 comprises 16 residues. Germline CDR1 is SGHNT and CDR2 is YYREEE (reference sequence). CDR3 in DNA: TGTGCCAGCAGCTCACAGGGGCGGGGTACTAATGAAAAACTGTTTTTT. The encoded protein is CASSSQGRGTNEKLFF.

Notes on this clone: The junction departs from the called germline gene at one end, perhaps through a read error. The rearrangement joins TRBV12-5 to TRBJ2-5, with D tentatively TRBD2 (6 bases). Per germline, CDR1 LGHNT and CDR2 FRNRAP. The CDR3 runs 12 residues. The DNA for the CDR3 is TGTGCTAGTCGAGGCGGGGAAGACACCCAGTACTTC. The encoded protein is CASRGGEDTQYF.

The CDR3 is CAWSKVGAGWQNTEAFF. CDR3 nucleotides: TGTGCCTGGAGTAAAGTAGGGGCAGGGTGGCAGAACACTGAAGCTTTCTTT. The V and J genes are TRBV30 and TRBJ1-1; D perhaps matches TRBD1 (5 bases). The CDR3 is 17 residues long. V dropped 2 bases and J dropped 1 base, with 20 bases sitting between them. Per the germline V gene, CDR1 is GTSNPN and CDR2 is SVGIG (reference sequence).

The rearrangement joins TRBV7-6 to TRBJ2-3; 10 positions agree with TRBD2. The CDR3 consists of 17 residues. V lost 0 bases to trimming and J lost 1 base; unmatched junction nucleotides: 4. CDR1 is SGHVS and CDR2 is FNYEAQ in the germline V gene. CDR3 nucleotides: TGTGCCAGCAGCTTAGCCCTAGCGGGGGAAGGCACAGATACGCAGTATTTT. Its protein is CASSLALAGEGTDTQYF.

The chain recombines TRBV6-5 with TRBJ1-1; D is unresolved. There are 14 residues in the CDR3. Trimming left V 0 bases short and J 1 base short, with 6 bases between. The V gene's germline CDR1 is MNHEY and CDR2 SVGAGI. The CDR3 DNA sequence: TGTGCCAGCAGTTACTCGAACAGGAACACTGAAGCTTTCTTT. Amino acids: CASSYSNRNTEAFF.

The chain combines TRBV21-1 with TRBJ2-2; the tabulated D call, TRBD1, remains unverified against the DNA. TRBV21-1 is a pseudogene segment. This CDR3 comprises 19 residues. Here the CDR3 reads CASSKGTGPLFANTGELFF. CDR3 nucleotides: TGTGCCAGCAGCAAAGGGACAGGCCCCCTTTTCGCGAACACCGGGGAGCTGTTTTTT.

CDR3 coding DNA: TGTGCCAGCAGCGTGCTAGCGGGGGGGGTCGCAGATACGCAGTATTTT. It translates to CASSVLAGGVADTQYF. The rearrangement links TRBV5-4 to TRBJ2-3, with 12 bases lining up with TRBD2. This CDR3 contains 16 residues. Germline lookup yields CDR1 SGHNT and CDR2 YYREEE (reference sequence). V gave up 4 bases and J gave up 4 bases; unmatched junction bases: 7. Together with reference TRBV5-4 and TRBJ2-3, the CDR3 gives the full variable domain: ETGVTQSPTHLIKTRGQQVTLRCSSQSGHNTVSWYQQALGQGPQFIFQYYREEENGRGNFPPRFSGLQFPNYSSELNVNALELDDSALYLCASSVLAGGVADTQYFGPGTRLTVL.

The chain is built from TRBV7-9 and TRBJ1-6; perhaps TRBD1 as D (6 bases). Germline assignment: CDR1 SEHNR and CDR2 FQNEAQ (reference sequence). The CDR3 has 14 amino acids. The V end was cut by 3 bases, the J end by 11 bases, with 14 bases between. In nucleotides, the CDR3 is TGTGCCAGCAGCTTCGGACAGTCTATTGCACCCCTCCACTTT. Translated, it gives CASSFGQSIAPLHF.

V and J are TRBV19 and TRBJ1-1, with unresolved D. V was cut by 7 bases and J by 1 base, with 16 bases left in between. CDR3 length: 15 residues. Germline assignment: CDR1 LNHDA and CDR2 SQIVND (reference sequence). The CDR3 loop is CASKTPQAANTEAFF. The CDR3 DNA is TGTGCCAGTAAAACCCCCCAGGCCGCGAACACTGAAGCTTTCTTT.

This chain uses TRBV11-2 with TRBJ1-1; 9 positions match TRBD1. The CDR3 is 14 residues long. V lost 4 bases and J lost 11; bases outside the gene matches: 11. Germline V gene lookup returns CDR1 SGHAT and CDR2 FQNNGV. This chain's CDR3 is CASSSHRGPPRAFF. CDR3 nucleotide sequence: TGTGCCAGCAGCTCCCACAGGGGGCCCCCCAGGGCTTTCTTT.

The CDR3 DNA reads TGTGCCAGCAGCTTAGACAGGGGATATGGCTACACCTTC. Protein sequence: CASSLDRGYGYTF. The chain couples TRBV11-2 to TRBJ1-2; weak D call: TRBD1 (6 bases). Germline-derived CDR1 and CDR2 are SGHAT and FQNNGV. This CDR3 spans 13 amino acids. Between the trimmed V and J ends, which lost 0 bases and 5 bases, there was a span of 7 bases.

CDR3 DNA: TGTGCCAGCAGGAGAGGCAACTCGGCAGATACGCAGTATTTT. Its protein is CASRRGNSADTQYF. The chain carries TRBV6-5 and TRBJ2-3; no definite D call. Looked up from germline, CDR1 is MNHEY and CDR2 is SVGAGI. The CDR3 length is 14 residues. Trimming took off 6 bases at V and 4 bases at J, with 14 bases between the two ends.

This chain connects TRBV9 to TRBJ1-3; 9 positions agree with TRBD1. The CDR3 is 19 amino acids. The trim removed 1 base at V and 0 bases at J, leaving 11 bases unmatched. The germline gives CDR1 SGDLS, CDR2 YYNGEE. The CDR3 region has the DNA TGTGCCAGCAGCGTATCCGCGACAGGGGGGTTAAACTCTGGAAACACCATATATTTT. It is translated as CASSVSATGGLNSGNTIYF.

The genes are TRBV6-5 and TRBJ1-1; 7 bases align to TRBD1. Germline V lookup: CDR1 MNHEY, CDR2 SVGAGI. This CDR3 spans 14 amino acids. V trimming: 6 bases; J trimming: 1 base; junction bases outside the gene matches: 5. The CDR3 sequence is CASRGTDSNTEAFF. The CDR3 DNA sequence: TGTGCCAGCAGGGGGACAGATTCGAACACTGAAGCTTTCTTT.

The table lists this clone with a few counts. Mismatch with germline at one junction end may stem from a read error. The CDR3 protein is CASSLTGGRVGSPLHF. The DNA for the CDR3 is TGTGCCAGCAGCCTAACGGGGGGTCGAGTGGGTTCACCCCTCCACTTT. V usage is TRBV7-3 and J usage is TRBJ1-6, with TRBD1 as a possible D gene (5 bases). This CDR3 has 16 amino acids. Germline CDR1 SGHTA, CDR2 FQGTGA.

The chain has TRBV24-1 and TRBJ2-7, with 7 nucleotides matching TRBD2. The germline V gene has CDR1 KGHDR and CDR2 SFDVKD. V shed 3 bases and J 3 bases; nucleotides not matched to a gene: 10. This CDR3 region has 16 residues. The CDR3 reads CATSDPSIGRGYEQYF. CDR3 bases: TGTGCCACCAGTGATCCCTCCATAGGGAGGGGCTACGAGCAGTACTTC.

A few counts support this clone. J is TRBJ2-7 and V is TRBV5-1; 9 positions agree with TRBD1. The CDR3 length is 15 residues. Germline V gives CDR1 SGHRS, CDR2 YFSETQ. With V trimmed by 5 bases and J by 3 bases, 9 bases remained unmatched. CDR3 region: CASSRPGTGFYEQYF. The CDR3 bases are TGCGCCAGCAGTAGGCCCGGGACAGGGTTCTACGAGCAGTACTTC.

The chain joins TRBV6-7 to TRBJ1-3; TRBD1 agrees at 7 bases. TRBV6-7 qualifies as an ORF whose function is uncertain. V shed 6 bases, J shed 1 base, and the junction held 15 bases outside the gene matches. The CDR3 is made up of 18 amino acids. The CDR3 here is CASRHDRAPWGSGNTIYF. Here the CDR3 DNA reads TGTGCCAGCAGGCACGACAGGGCCCCCTGGGGATCTGGAAACACCATATATTTT.

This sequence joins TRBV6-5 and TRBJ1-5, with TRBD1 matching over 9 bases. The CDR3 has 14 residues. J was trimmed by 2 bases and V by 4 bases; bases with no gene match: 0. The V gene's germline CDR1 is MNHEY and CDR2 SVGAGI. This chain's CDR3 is CASSWTGGNQPQHF. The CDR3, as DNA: TGTGCCAGCAGTTGGACAGGGGGCAATCAGCCCCAGCATTTT.

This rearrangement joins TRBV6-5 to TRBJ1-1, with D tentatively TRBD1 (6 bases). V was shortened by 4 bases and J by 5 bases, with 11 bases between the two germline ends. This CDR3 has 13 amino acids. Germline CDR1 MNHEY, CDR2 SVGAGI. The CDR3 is CASSSGGRTEAFF. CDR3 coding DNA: TGTGCCAGCAGTTCGGGGGGGCGGACTGAAGCTTTCTTT.

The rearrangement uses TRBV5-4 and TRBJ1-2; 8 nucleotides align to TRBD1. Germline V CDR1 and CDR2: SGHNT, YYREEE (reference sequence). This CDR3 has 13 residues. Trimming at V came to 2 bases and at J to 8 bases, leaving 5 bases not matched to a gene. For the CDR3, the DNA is TGTGCCAGCAGCTTATGGACAGGGTTAGGCTACACCTTC. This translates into CASSLWTGLGYTF.

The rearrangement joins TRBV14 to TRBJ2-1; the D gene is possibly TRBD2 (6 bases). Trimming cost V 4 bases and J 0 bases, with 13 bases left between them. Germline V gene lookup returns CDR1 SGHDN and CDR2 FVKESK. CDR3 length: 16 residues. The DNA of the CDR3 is TGTGCCAGCAGCCGGGGAGGACTCCGCTCCTACAATGAGCAGTTCTTC. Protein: CASSRGGLRSYNEQFF.

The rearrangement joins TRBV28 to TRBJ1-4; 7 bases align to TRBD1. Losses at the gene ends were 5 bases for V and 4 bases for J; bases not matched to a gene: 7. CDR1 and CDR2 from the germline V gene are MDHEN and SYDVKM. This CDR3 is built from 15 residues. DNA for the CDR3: TGTGCCAGCAGTGCTTCAGGGGGACGTAATGAAAAACTGTTTTTT. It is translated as CASSASGGRNEKLFF.

The CDR3 nucleotides are TGTGCCAGCAGCCGTCCCGGGGGAAGCAGGAACACTGAAGCTTTCTTT. The encoded protein is CASSRPGGSRNTEAFF. The chain links TRBV5-4 to TRBJ1-1, with D perhaps matching TRBD1 (5 bases). Per the germline V gene, CDR1 is SGHNT and CDR2 is YYREEE (reference sequence). The CDR3 runs to 16 residues. Trimming shortened V by 4 bases and J by 1 base, and 17 bases separated the two germline ends.